The 14 T cell receptor beta chains presented below share a single source sample, sequenced in a study of spatial heterogeneity in lung cancer. TCRdb itself ran the 5' RACE reads through MiXCR, one entry per CDR3 protein. Here the sample spans tens of thousands of distinct CDR3 sequences, 10% being singletons. Time point here: blood at routine non-recurrence follow-up after resection. The sequencing here drew on PBMCs, taken at follow-up. These receptors came from a female donor with early-stage non-small cell lung cancer.

Many counts were recorded for this clonotype. V is TRBV12-3 or TRBV12-4 and J is TRBJ2-5; possibly TRBD2 for D (7 bases). The V end lost 6 bases, the J end lost 4 bases, and 12 bases lay between the germline ends. CDR3 length equals 13 residues. The CDR3 region has the DNA TGTGCCAGCAGCCGGGGGGCCGGAGAGACCCAGTACTTC. Protein: CASSRGAGETQYF.

This chain connects TRBV5-6 to TRBJ2-7, with 9 bases identical to TRBD2. The germline V gene has CDR1 SGHDT and CDR2 YYEEEE. Trimming cost V 6 bases and J 1 base; bases outside gene matches: 2. The CDR3 has 13 amino acids. The CDR3 coding sequence is TGTGCCAGCAAAGCGGGGGGTTCCTACGAGCAGTACTTC. It is translated as CASKAGGSYEQYF.

This sequence joins TRBV28 and TRBJ1-5; the D is unclear. This CDR3 is 13 amino acids long. Trimming left V 0 bases short and J 2 bases short, with 2 bases between. CDR1 MDHEN and CDR2 SYDVKM come from the germline V gene. CDR3 loop: CASSLWGNQPQHF. The CDR3, as DNA: TGTGCCAGCAGTTTATGGGGCAATCAGCCCCAGCATTTT.

In the case of this clonotype: A much larger clone sits a single nucleotide away, making a read error possible. V gene TRBV19 combines with J gene TRBJ2-6; D gene ambiguous. V was shortened by 9 bases and J by 3 bases, with 6 bases between the two germline ends. CDR3 length equals 12 residues. The germline CDR1 and CDR2 sequences are LNHDA and SQIVND (reference sequence). CDR3 coding DNA: TGTGCCAGAAATAGTGGGGCCAACGTCCTGACTTTC. Translating gives CARNSGANVLTF.

This clonotype was picked up many times. The V gene is TRBV7-9, the J gene TRBJ1-6; TRBD1 agrees at 7 bases. Looked up from germline, CDR1 is SEHNR and CDR2 is FQNEAQ (reference sequence). The CDR3 extends over 14 amino acids. The V segment lost 5 bases and the J segment 7 bases; nucleotides outside the gene matches: 5. DNA for the CDR3: TGTGCCAGCAGCCCGGGACAGCCCAATTCACCCCTCCACTTT. It encodes CASSPGQPNSPLHF.

This clonotype was observed many times. This rearrangement joins TRBV20-1 to TRBJ2-1, with D maybe TRBD1 (5 bases). The germline gives CDR1 DFQATT, CDR2 SNEGSKA (reference sequence). The V end lost 0 bases, the J end lost 1 base, and 10 bases lay between the germline ends. This CDR3 is 15 amino acids long. CDR3 DNA sequence: TGCAGTGCTAGAGATCCAGGGAAGTCCTACAATGAGCAGTTCTTC. Its protein is CSARDPGKSYNEQFF.

This clonotype has a handful of counts. The gene calls are TRBV28 and TRBJ2-1, with TRBD1 matching 8 bases. V shed 3 bases and J 5 bases; nucleotides not matched to a gene: 3. Looked up from germline, CDR1 is MDHEN and CDR2 is SYDVKM. The CDR3 is 14 amino acids. CDR3 region: CASSLDRVNNEQFF. As DNA, the CDR3 is TGTGCCAGCAGTTTGGACAGGGTAAACAATGAGCAGTTCTTC.

This clonotype was found a few times. The CDR3 loop reads CAISESSQGDDYGYTF. In nucleotides, the CDR3 is TGTGCCATCAGTGAGTCTTCCCAAGGGGATGACTATGGCTACACCTTC. This chain uses TRBV10-3 with TRBJ1-2, with a possible D match to TRBD1 (5 bases). Germline CDR1 ENHRY, CDR2 SYGVKD. This CDR3 comprises 16 residues. Trimming pared 0 bases from V and 3 bases from J, leaving 14 bases between.

This sequence joins TRBV14 and TRBJ2-2; tentatively, D is TRBD1 (6 bases). CDR1 and CDR2 from the germline V gene are SGHDN and FVKESK. V shed 0 bases and J shed 6 bases, with 17 bases lying between them. The CDR3 is made up of 17 amino acids. The CDR3 sequence is CASSQDLERGYSGELFF. DNA for the CDR3: TGTGCCAGCAGCCAAGACCTTGAGAGGGGGTACTCCGGGGAGCTGTTTTTT.

This clonotype showed up many times. V usage is TRBV19 and J usage is TRBJ2-1; 11 bases fit TRBD2. The trim removed 6 bases at V and 4 bases at J, leaving 5 bases unmatched. Germline CDR1 is LNHDA and CDR2 is SQIVND (reference sequence). This CDR3 region has 15 residues. CDR3 residues: CASRRTSGGYNEQFF. Written as DNA, the CDR3 is TGTGCCAGTAGAAGAACTAGCGGGGGATACAATGAGCAGTTCTTC.

The V gene is TRBV7-9, the J gene TRBJ2-4; unclear D gene. This CDR3 region has 12 residues. Germline lookup yields CDR1 SEHNR and CDR2 FQNEAQ (reference sequence). V dropped 3 bases and J dropped 6 bases, with 6 bases sitting between them. In DNA form, the CDR3 reads TGTGCCAGCAGCTTTATGGGAAACATTCAGTACTTC. Amino acids: CASSFMGNIQYF.

This clonotype was counted only a few times. The chain employs TRBV2 and TRBJ1-6; D gene uncertain. The CDR3 contains 13 residues. CDR1 is SNHLY and CDR2 is FYNNEI in the germline V gene. V gave up 7 bases and J gave up 7 bases, with 11 bases separating them. The CDR3 sequence: CASTQSTNSPLHF. The CDR3 DNA follows: TGTGCCAGCACTCAGTCGACGAATTCACCCCTCCACTTT.

This clonotype was counted between two and nine times. The J gene is TRBJ2-7, the V gene TRBV6-5, with TRBD1 matching over 8 bases. CDR1 and CDR2 (germline): MNHEY, SVGAGI. This CDR3 contains 15 residues. Trimming at V came to 0 bases and at J to 5 bases, leaving 6 bases not matched to a gene. DNA for the CDR3: TGTGCCAGCAGTTACTCGATTTGGACAGGGAACGAGCAGTACTTC. Translation gives CASSYSIWTGNEQYF.

This clonotype occurred many times. The chain couples TRBV5-1 to TRBJ2-3, with unresolved D. The germline V gene encodes CDR1 SGHRS and CDR2 YFSETQ. This CDR3 region has 15 residues. V lost 0 bases, J lost 0 bases, and 8 bases lay in between. The CDR3 loop is CASSLGWISTDTQYF. The CDR3 nucleotides are TGCGCCAGCAGCTTGGGTTGGATCAGCACAGATACGCAGTATTTT. The variable domain in full, with the rest retrieved from reference TRBV5-1 and TRBJ2-3, is KAGVTQTPRYLIKTRGQQVTLSCSPISGHRSVSWYQQTPGQGLQFLFEYFSETQRNKGNFPGRFSGRQFSNSRSEMNVSTLELGDSALYLCASSLGWISTDTQYFGPGTRLTVL.